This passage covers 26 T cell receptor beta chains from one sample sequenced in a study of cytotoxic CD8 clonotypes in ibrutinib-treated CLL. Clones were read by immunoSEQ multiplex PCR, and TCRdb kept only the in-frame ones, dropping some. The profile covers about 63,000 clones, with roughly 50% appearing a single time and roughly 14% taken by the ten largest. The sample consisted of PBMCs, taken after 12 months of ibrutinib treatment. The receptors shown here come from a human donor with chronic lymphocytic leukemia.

The CDR3 coding sequence is TGTGCCAGCAGTTACTCGCAGGGCTCTGGAAACACCATATATTTT. As protein: CASSYSQGSGNTIYF. The gene calls are TRBV6-5 and TRBJ1-3, with D perhaps matching TRBD1 (5 bases). The CDR3 spans 15 residues. Germline V gives CDR1 MNHEY, CDR2 SVGAGI. V lost 0 bases and J lost 0, with 6 bases in between.

The CDR3: CASSYLAGGLLFF. DNA of the CDR3: TGTGCCAGCAGTTACCTTGCCGGGGGTCTGCTGTTCTTC. The rearrangement links TRBV6-5 to TRBJ2-1, with a possible D match to TRBD2 (6 bases). The CDR3 is 13 amino acids. Trimming stripped 2 bases from V and 15 bases from J, with 17 bases between. The germline gives CDR1 MNHEY, CDR2 SVGAGI.

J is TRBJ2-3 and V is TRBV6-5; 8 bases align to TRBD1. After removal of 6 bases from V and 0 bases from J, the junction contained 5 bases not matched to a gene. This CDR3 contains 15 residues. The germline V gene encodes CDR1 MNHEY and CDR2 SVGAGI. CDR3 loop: CASSTGQGSTDTQYF. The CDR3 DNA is TGTGCCAGCAGCACCGGACAGGGAAGCACAGATACGCAGTATTTT.

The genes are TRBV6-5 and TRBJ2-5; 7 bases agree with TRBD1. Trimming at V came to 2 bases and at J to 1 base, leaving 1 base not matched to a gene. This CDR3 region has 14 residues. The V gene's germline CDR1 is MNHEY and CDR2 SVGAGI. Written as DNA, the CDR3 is TGTGCCAGCAGTTACGGGACAGCCCAAGAGACCCAGTACTTC. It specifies CASSYGTAQETQYF.

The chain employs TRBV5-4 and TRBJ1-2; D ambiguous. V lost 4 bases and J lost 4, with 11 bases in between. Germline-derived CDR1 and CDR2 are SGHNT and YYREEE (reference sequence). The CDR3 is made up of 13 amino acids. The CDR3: CASSPGQAYGYTF. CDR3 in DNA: TGTGCCAGCAGCCCCGGCCAGGCCTATGGCTACACCTTC.

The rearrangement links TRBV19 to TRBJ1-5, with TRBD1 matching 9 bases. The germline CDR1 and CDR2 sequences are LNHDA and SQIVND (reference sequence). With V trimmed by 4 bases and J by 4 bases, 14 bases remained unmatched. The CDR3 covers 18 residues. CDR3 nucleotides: TGTGCCAGTAGTAAAACGGGACAGGGAGTACAAGGGAATCAGCCCCAGCATTTT. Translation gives CASSKTGQGVQGNQPQHF. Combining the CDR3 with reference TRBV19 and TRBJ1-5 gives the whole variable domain DGGITQSPKYLFRKEGQNVTLSCEQNLNHDAMYWYRQDPGQGLRLIYYSQIVNDFQKGDIAEGYSVSREKKESFPLTVTSAQKNPTAFYLCASSKTGQGVQGNQPQHFGDGTRLSIL.

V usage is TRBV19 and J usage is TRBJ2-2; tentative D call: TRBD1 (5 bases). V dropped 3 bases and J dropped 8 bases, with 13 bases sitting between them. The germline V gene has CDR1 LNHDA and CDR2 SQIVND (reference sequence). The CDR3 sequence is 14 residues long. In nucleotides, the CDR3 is TGTGCCAGTAGTATCCTTTCAGGGCCGGGGGAGCTGTTTTTT. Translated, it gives CASSILSGPGELFF. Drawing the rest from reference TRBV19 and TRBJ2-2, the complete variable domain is DGGITQSPKYLFRKEGQNVTLSCEQNLNHDAMYWYRQDPGQGLRLIYYSQIVNDFQKGDIAEGYSVSREKKESFPLTVTSAQKNPTAFYLCASSILSGPGELFFGEGSRLTVL.

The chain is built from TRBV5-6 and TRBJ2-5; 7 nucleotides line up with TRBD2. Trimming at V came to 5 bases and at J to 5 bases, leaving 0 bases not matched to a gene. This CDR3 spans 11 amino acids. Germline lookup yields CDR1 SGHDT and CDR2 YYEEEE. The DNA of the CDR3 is TGTGCCAGCAGAGCGGGGGAGACCCAGTACTTC. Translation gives CASRAGETQYF. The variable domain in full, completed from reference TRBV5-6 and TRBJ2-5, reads DAGVTQSPTHLIKTRGQQVTLRCSPKSGHDTVSWYQQALGQGPQFIFQYYEEEERQRGNFPDRFSGHQFPNYSSELNVNALLLGDSALYLCASRAGETQYFGPGTRLLVL.

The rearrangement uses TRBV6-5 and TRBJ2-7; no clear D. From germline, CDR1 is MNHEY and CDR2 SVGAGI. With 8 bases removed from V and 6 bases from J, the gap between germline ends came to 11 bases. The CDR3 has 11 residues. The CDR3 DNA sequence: TGTGCCAGCGGAAATCGCGGCGAGCAGTACGTC. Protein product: CASGNRGEQYV.

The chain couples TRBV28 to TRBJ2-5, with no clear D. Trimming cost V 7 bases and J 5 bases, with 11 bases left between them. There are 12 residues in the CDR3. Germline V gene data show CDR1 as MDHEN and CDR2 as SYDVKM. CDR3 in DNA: TGTGCCAGCAAAGGAGCAGCCGAGACCCAGTACTTC. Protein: CASKGAAETQYF.

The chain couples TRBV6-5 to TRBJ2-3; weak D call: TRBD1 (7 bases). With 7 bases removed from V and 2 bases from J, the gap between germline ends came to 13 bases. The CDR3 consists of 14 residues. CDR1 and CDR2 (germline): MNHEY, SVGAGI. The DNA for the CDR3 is TGTGCCAGCAAGGAGGAGGGGGCCACAGATACGCAGTATTTT. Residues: CASKEEGATDTQYF.

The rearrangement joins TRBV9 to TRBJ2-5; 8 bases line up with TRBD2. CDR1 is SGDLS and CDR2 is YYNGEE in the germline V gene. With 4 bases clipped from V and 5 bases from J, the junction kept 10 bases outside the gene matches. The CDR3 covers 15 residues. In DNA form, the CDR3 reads TGTGCCAGCAGCCCCCTGGGCGGGGGGCAGGAGACCCAGTACTTC. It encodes CASSPLGGGQETQYF.

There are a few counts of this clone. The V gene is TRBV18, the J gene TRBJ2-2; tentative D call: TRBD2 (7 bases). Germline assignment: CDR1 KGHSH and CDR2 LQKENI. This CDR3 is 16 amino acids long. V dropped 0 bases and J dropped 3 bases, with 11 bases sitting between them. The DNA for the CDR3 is TGTGCCAGCTCACCACCCCGGGGGGCTCACACCGGGGAGCTGTTTTTT. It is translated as CASSPPRGAHTGELFF.

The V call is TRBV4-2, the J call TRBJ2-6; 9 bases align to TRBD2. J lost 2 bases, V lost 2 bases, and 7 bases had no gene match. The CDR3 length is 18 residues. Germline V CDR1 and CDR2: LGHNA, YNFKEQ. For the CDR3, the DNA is TGTGCCAGCAGCCAAACTAAAGCGGGGGGAACTGGGGCCAACGTCCTGACTTTC. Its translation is CASSQTKAGGTGANVLTF.

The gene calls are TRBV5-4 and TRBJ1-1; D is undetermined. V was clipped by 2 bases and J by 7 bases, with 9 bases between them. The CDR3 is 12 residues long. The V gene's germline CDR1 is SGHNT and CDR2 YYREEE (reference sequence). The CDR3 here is CASSFGYGEAFF. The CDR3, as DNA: TGTGCCAGCAGCTTCGGGTACGGTGAAGCTTTCTTT.

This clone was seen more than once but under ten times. As DNA, the CDR3 is TGTGCCAGTGCCCCATTTGTGGCAAACACTGAAGCTTTCTTT. This encodes CASAPFVANTEAFF. The chain joins TRBV2 to TRBJ1-1, with D unresolved. Germline values: CDR1 SNHLY, CDR2 FYNNEI. V lost 9 bases and J lost 2, with 16 bases in between. There are 14 residues in the CDR3.

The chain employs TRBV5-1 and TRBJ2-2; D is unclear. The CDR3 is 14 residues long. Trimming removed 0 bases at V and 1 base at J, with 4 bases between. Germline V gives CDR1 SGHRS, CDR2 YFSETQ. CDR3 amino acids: CASSLAGNTGELFF. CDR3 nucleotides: TGCGCCAGCAGCTTGGCTGGGAACACCGGGGAGCTGTTTTTT.

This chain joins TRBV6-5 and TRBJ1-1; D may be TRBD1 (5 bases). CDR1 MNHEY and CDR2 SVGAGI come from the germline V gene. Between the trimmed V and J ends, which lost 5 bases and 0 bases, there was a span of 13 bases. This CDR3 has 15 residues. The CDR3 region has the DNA TGTGCCAGCAGTCAAAACGGACACTTGAACACTGAAGCTTTCTTT. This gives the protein CASSQNGHLNTEAFF.

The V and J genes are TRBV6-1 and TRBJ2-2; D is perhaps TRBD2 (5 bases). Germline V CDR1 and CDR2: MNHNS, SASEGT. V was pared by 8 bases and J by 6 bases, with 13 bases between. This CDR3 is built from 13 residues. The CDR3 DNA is TGTGCCAGCGAGGGTAGAAGGGCCGGGGAGCTGTTTTTT. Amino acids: CASEGRRAGELFF.

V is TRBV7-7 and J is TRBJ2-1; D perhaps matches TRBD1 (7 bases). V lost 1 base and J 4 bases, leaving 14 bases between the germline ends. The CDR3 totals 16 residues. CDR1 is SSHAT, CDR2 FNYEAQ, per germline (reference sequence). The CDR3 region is CASSLGGRGVYNEQFF. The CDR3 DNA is TGTGCCAGCAGCTTAGGAGGCAGGGGGGTTTACAATGAGCAGTTCTTC.

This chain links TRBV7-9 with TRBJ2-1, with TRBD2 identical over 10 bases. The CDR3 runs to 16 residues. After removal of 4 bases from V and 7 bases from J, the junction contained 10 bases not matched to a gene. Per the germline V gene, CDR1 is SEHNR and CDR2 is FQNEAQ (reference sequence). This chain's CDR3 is CASSSAPLAGENEQFF. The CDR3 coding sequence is TGTGCCAGCAGCTCAGCCCCTCTAGCGGGGGAAAATGAGCAGTTCTTC.

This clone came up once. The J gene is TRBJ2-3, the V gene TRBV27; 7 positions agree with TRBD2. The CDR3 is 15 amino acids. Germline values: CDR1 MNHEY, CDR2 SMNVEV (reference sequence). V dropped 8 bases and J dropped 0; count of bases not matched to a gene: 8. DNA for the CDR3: TGTGCCAGCGCCCAGCGGGGATCTAGCACAGATACGCAGTATTTT. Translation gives CASAQRGSSTDTQYF.

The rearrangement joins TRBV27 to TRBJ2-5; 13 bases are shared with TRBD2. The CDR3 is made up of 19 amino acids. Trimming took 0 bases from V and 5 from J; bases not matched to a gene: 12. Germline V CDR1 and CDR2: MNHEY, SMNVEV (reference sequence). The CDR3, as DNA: TGTGCCAGCAGTTTATCAGGGACTAGCGGGACCCGCCCGAGGGAGACCCAGTACTTC. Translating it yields CASSLSGTSGTRPRETQYF.

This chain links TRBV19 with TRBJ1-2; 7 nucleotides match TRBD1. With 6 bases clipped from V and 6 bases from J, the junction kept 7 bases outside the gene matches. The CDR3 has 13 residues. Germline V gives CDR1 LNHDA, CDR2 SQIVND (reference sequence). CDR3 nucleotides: TGTGCCAGTAGCCGGACAGGAGCCGATGGCTACACCTTC. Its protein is CASSRTGADGYTF.

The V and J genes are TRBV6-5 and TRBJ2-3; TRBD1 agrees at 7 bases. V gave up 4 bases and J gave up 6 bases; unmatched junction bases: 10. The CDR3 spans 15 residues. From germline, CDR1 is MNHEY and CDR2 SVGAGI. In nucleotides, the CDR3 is TGTGCCAGCAGTTGGGACAGCTGGAAGATCGATACGCAGTATTTT. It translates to CASSWDSWKIDTQYF.

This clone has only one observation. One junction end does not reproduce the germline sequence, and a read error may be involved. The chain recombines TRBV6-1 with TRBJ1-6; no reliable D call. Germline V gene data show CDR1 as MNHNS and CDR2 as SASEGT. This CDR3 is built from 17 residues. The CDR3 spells CAISESVTPMANSPLHF. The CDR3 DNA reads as TGTGCCATCAGTGAGTCGGTCACCCCGATGGCGAATTCACCCCTCCACTTT.